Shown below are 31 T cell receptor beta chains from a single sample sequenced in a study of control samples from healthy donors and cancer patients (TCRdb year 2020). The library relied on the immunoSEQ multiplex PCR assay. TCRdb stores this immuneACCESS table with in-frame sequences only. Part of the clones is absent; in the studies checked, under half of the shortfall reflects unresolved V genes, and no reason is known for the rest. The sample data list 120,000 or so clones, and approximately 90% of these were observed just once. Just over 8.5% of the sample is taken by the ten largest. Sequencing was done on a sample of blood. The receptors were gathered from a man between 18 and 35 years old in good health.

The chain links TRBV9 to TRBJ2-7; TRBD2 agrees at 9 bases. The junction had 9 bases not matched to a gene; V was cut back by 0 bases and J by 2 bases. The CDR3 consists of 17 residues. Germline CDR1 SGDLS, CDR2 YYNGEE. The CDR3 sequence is CASSVAAGGTGAYEQYF. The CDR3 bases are TGTGCCAGCAGCGTAGCGGCGGGGGGGACTGGGGCCTACGAGCAGTACTTC.

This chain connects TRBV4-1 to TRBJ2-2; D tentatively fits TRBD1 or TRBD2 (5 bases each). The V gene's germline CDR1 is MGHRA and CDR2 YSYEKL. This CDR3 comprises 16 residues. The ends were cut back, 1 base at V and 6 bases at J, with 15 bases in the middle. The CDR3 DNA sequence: TGCGCCAGCAGCCAAGTTATCGGGACGAGGTCCGGGGAGCTGTTTTTT. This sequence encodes CASSQVIGTRSGELFF.

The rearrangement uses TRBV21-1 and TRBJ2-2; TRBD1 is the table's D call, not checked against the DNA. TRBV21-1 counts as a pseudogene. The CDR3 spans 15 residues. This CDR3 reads CASSNDRPNTGELFF. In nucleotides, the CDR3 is TGTGCCAGCAGCAACGACAGGCCGAACACCGGGGAGCTGTTTTTT.

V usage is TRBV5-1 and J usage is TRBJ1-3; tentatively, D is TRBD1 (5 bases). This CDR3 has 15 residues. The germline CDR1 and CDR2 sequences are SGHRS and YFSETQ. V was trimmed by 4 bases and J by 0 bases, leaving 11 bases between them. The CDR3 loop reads CASSPWTSSGNTIYF. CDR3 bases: TGCGCCAGCAGCCCGTGGACAAGCTCTGGAAACACCATATATTTT.

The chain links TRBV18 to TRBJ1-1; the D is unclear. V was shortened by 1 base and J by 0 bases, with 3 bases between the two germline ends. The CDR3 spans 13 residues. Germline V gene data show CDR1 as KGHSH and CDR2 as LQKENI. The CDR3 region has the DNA TGTGCCAGCTCACCACAGATGAACACTGAAGCTTTCTTT. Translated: CASSPQMNTEAFF.

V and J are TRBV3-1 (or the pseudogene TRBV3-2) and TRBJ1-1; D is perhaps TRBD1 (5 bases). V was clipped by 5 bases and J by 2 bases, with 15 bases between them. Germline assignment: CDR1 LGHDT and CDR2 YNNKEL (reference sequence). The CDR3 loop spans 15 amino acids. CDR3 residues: CASSSSRGINTEAFF. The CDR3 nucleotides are TGTGCCAGCAGCTCAAGTCGGGGCATTAACACTGAAGCTTTCTTT.

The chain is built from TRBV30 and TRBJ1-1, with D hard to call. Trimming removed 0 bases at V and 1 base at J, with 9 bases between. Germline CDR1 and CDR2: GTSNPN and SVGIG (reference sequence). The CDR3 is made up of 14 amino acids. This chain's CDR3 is CAWSVYTTNTEAFF. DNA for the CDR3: TGTGCCTGGAGTGTATACACTACGAACACTGAAGCTTTCTTT.

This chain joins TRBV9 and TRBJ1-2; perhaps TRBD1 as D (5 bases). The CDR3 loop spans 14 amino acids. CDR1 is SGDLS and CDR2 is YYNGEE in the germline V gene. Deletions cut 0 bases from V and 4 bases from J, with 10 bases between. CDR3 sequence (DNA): TGTGCCAGCAGCGTAGGGGGGGTCGCCTATGGCTACACCTTC. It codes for CASSVGGVAYGYTF.

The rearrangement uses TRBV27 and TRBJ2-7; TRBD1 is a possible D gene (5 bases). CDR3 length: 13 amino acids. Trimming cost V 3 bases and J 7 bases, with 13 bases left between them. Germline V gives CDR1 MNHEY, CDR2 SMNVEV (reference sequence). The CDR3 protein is CASSFSVAGEQYF. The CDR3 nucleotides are TGTGCCAGCAGTTTCTCGGTGGCAGGGGAGCAGTACTTC.

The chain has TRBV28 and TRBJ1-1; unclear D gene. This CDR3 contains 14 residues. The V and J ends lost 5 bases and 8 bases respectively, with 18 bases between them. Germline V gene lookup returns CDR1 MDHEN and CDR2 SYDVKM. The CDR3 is CASSVERARSEAFF. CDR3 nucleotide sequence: TGTGCCAGCAGTGTAGAGAGGGCGCGTAGCGAAGCTTTCTTT.

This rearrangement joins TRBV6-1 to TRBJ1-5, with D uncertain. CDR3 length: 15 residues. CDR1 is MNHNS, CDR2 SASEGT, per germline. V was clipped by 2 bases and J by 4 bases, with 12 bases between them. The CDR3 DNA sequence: TGTGCCAGCAGTGAAAGGGTCGGGTTAAATCAGCCCCAGCATTTT. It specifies CASSERVGLNQPQHF.

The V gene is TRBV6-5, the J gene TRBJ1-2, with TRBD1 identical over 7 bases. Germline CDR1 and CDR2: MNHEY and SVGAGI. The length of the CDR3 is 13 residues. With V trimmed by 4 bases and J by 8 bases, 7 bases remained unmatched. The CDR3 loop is CASSSQGMMGYTF. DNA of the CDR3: TGTGCCAGCAGTTCACAGGGGATGATGGGCTACACCTTC.

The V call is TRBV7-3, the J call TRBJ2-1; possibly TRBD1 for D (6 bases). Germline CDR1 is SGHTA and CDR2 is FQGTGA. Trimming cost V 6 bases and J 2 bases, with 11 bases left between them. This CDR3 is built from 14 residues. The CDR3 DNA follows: TGTGCCAGCAGTGCAGGGGCGCCCTACAATGAGCAGTTCTTC. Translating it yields CASSAGAPYNEQFF. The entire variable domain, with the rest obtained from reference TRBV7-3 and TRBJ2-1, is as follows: GAGVSQTPSNKVTEKGKYVELRCDPISGHTALYWYRQSLGQGPEFLIYFQGTGAADDSGLPNDRFFAVRPEGSVSTLKIQRTERGDSAVYLCASSAGAPYNEQFFGPGTRLTVL.

CDR3 sequence reads: CASSQSIAGGNTGELFF. The CDR3 DNA sequence: TGCGCCAGCAGCCAGTCTATAGCGGGGGGGAACACCGGGGAGCTGTTTTTT. J is TRBJ2-2 and V is TRBV4-1, with 10 bases matching TRBD2. Trimming at V came to 3 bases and at J to 1 base, leaving 5 bases not matched to a gene. Germline V gene data show CDR1 as MGHRA and CDR2 as YSYEKL. The CDR3 is 17 amino acids.

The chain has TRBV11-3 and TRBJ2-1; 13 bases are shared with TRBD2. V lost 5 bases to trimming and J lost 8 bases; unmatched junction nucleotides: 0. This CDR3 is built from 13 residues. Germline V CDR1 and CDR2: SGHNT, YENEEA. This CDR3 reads CASSGLAGDEQFF. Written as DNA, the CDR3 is TGTGCCAGCAGCGGACTAGCGGGGGATGAGCAGTTCTTC.

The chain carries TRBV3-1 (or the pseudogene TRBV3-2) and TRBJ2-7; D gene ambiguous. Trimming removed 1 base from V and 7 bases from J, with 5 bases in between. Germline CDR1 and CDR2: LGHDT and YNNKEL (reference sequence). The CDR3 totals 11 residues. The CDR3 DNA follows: TGTGCCAGCAGCCAAGGTCGAGAGCAGTACTTC. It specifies CASSQGREQYF.

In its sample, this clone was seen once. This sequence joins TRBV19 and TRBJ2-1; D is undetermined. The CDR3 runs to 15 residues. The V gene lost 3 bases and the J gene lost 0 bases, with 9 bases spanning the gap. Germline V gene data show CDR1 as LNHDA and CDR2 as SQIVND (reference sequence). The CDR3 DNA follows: TGTGCCAGTAGTATTGGAACCACCTCCTACAATGAGCAGTTCTTC. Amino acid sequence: CASSIGTTSYNEQFF.

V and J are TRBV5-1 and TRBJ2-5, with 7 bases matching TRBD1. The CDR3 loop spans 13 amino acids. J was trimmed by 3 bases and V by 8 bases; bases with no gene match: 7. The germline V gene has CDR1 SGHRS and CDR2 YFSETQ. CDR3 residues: CASRFTGEETQYF. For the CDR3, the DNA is TGCGCCAGTCGGTTTACAGGGGAAGAGACCCAGTACTTC.

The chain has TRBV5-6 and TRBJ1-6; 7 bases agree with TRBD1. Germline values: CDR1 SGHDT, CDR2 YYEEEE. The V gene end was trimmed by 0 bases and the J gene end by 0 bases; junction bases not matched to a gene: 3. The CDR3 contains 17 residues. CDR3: CASSLAQGDSYNSPLHF. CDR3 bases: TGTGCCAGCAGCTTGGCCCAGGGGGACTCCTATAATTCACCCCTCCACTTT. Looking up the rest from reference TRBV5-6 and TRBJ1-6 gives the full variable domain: DAGVTQSPTHLIKTRGQQVTLRCSPKSGHDTVSWYQQALGQGPQFIFQYYEEEERQRGNFPDRFSGHQFPNYSSELNVNALLLGDSALYLCASSLAQGDSYNSPLHFGNGTRLTVT.

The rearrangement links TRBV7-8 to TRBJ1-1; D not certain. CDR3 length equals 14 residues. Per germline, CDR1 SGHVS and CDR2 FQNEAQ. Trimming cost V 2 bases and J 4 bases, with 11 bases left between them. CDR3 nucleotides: TGTGCCAGCAGCTTAAGCTTCTCGGGCACTGAAGCTTTCTTT. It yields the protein CASSLSFSGTEAFF.

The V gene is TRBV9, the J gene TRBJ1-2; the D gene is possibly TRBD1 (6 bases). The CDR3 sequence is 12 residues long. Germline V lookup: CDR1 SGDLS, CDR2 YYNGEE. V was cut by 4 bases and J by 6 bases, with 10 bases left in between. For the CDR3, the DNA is TGTGCCAGCAGCTTCAGGGGAGATGGCTACACCTTC. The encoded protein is CASSFRGDGYTF.

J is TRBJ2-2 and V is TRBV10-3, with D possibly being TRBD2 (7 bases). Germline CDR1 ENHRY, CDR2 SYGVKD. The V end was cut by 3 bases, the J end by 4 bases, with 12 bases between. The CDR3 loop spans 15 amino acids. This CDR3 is CAISDGGLSTGELFF. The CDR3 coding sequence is TGTGCCATCAGTGACGGGGGGCTCAGCACCGGGGAGCTGTTTTTT.

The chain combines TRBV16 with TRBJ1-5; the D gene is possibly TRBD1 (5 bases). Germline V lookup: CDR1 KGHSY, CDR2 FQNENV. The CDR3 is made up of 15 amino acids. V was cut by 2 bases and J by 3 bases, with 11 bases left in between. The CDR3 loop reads CASSQTGTLNQPQHF. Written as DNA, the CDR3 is TGTGCCAGCAGCCAAACCGGGACCCTCAATCAGCCCCAGCATTTT.

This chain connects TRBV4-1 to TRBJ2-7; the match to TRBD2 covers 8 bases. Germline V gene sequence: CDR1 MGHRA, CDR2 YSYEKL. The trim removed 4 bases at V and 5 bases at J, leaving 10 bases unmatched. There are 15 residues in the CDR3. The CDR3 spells CASSPWTRGGDEQYF. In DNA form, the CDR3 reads TGCGCCAGCAGCCCTTGGACCCGGGGGGGCGACGAGCAGTACTTC.

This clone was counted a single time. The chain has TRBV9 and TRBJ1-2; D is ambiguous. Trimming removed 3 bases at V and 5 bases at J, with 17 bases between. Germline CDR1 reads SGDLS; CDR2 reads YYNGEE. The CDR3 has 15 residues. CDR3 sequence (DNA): TGTGCCAGCAGCGCATCCAGTGGGCTATGGTATGGCTACACCTTC. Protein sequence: CASSASSGLWYGYTF.

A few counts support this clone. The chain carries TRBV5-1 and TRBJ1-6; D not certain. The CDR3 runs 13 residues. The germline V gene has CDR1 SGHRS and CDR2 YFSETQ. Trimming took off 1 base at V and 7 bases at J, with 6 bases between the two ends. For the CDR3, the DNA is TGCGCCAGCAGCTTGAGTTGGAATTCACCCCTCCACTTT. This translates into CASSLSWNSPLHF.

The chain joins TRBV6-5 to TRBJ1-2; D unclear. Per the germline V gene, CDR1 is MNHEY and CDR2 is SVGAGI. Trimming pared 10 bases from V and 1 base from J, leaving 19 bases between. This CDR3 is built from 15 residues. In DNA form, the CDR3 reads TGTGCCACTACCCTAATGGCAGGCGATAACTATGGCTACACCTTC. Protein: CATTLMAGDNYGYTF.

This chain's CDR3 is CASSSRSGSRLGIQYF. The CDR3, as DNA: TGTGCCAGCAGCTCGAGGAGTGGCTCCAGGCTGGGCATTCAGTACTTC. The V and J genes are TRBV5-4 and TRBJ2-4; D not resolved. CDR1 is SGHNT, CDR2 YYREEE, per germline (reference sequence). V dropped 3 bases and J dropped 9 bases, with 22 bases sitting between them. The length of the CDR3 is 16 residues.

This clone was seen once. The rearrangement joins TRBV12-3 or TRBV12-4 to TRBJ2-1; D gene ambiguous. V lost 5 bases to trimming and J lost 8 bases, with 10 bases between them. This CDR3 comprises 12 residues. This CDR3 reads CASSPVWDEQFF. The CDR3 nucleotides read TGTGCCAGCAGTCCCGTTTGGGATGAGCAGTTCTTC.

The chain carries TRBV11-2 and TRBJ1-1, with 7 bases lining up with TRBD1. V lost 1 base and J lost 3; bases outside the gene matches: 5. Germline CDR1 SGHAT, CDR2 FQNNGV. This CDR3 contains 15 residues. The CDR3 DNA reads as TGTGCCAGCAGCTTAGGGGGACAGATTCACACTGAAGCTTTCTTT. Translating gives CASSLGGQIHTEAFF. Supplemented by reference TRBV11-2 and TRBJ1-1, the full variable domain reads EAGVAQSPRYKIIEKRQSVAFWCNPISGHATLYWYQQILGQGPKLLIQFQNNGVVDDSQLPKDRFSAERLKGVDSTLKIQPAKLEDSAVYLCASSLGGQIHTEAFFGQGTRLTVV.

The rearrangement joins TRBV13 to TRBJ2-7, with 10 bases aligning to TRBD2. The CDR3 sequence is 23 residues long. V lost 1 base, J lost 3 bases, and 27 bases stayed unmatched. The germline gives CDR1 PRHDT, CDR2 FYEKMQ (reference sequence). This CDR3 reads CASSLEGNRGGLAEQIFSYEQYF. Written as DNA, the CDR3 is TGTGCCAGCAGCTTAGAGGGGAACAGGGGCGGACTAGCGGAGCAGATCTTCAGCTACGAGCAGTACTTC.